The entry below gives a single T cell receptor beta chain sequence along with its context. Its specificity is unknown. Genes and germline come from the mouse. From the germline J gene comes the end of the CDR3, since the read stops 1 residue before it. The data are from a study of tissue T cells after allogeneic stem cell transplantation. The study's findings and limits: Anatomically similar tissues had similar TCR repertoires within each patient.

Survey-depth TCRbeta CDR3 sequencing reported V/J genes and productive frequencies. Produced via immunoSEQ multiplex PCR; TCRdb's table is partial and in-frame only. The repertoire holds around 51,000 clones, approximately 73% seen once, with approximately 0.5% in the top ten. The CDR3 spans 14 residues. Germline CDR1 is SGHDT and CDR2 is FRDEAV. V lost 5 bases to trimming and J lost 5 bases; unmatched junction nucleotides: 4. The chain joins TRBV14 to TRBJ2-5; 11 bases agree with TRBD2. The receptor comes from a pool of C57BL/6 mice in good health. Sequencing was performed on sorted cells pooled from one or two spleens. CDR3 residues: CASSPGLGADTQYF. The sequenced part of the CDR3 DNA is TGTGCCAGCAGCCCGGGACTGGGGGCAGACACCCAGTAC.